This T cell receptor beta chain was obtained from a study of technical replicates of blood from several donors. This clone was found once. Here immunoSEQ multiplex PCR was the method, and the copy in TCRdb shows in-frame clones only, minus some. The sample carries tens of thousands of clones, 95% to 96% recorded once. Sequenced input: T cells isolated from PBMCs. The source of this sequence is a human donor in good health.

CDR3 in amino acids: CASGREGNTEAFF. In nucleotides, the CDR3 is TGTGCCAGCGGGAGGGAGGGGAACACTGAAGCTTTCTTT. The chain uses TRBV9 and TRBJ1-1; no clear D. The CDR3 is made up of 13 amino acids. CDR1 and CDR2 (germline): SGDLS, YYNGEE. V lost 7 bases and J lost 1, with 11 bases in between. The full variable domain, completed using reference TRBV9 and TRBJ1-1, is DSGVTQTPKHLITATGQRVTLRCSPRSGDLSVYWYQQSLDQGLQFLIQYYNGEERAKGNILERFSAQQFPDLHSELNLSSLELGDSALYFCASGREGNTEAFFGQGTRLTVV.